This T cell receptor beta chain was sequenced in a study of metastatic and nonmetastatic thyroid tumors. Study information: Comparative analysis of repertoires was undertaken across blood and tumor or nodule tissue obtained from malignant and benign thyroid patients.

General observations from the study: Malignant thyroid tumors reportedly had TCR beta diversity that was significantly higher than in benign nodules, in blood and tumor.

Trimming cost V 5 bases and J 4 bases; bases outside gene matches: 11. This CDR3 is 16 amino acids long. No patient had received any treatment before thyroid surgery. Authors' methods: Built for papillary thyroid cancer, a distant-metastasis classifier drew on CDR3 differences across clinicopathological groups. With MiXCR, TCRdb called clones anew from the PCR reads. The V and J calls were not made by the authors but by TCRdb's processing. The table includes more than 10,000 clones, approximately 23% detected once. This clone was found a few times. The antigen remains unidentified. The specimen sequenced was adjacent normal tissue. This clonotype originated in a female donor with papillary thyroid cancer or a benign thyroid nodule (not recorded which). Some clones in this sample may be carry-over from other donors' samples. V is TRBV12-3 or TRBV12-4 and J is TRBJ2-3, with 8 bases identical to TRBD1. This CDR3 is CASSPQTGVVSDTQYF. CDR3 DNA sequence: TGTGCCAGCAGTCCACAGACAGGGGTGGTCTCAGATACGCAGTATTTT.